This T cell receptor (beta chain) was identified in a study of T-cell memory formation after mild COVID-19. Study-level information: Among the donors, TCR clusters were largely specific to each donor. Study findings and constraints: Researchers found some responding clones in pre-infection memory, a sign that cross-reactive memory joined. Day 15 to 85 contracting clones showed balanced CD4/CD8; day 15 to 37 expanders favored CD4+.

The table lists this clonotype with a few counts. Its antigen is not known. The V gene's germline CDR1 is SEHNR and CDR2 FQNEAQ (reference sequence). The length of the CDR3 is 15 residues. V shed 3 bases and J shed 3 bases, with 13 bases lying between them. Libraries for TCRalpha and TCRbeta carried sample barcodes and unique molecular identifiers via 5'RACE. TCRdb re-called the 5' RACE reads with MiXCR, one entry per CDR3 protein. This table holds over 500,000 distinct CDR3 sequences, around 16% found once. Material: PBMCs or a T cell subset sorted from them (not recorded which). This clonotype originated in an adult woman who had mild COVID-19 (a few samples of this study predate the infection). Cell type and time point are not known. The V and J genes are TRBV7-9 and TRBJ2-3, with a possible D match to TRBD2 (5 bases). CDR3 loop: CASSFFPGETDTQYF. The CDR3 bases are TGTGCCAGCAGCTTTTTCCCCGGGGAAACAGATACGCAGTATTTT.